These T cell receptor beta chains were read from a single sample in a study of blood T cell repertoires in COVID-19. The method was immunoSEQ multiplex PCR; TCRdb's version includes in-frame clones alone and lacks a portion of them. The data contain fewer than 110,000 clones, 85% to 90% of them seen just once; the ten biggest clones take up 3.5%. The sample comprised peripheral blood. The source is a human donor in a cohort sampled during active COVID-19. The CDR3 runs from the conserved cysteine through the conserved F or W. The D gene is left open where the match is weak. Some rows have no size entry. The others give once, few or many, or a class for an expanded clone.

TGTGCCAGCAGAATAAATGCAGGGGCCGAGCAGTACTTC CASRINAGAEQYF TRBV4-2 - TRBJ2-7 -
TGTGCCTGGAGCACAGGGGTCCAAGGAAACACCATATATTTT CAWSTGVQGNTIYF TRBV30 - TRBJ1-3 TRBD1
TGTGCCAGTAGTAACAGGGGGGGATTCACCCACGAGCAGTACTTC CASSNRGGFTHEQYF TRBV19 - TRBJ2-7 -
TGCAGTGCTAGCCGCGGGTATGAGCAGTTCTTC CSASRGYEQFF TRBV20-1 - TRBJ2-1 -
TGCGCCAGCAGCCAAGCCCCAGGGATGGGCTACACCTTC CASSQAPGMGYTF TRBV4-1 - TRBJ1-2 -
TGTGCCAGCAGCTTGGCCGGACTCAACACCGGGGAGCTGTTTTTT CASSLAGLNTGELFF TRBV5-6 - TRBJ2-2 -
TGTGCCAGCAGCTATGGGACAGGTCTCTACGAGCAGTACTTC CASSYGTGLYEQYF TRBV5-6 - TRBJ2-7 TRBD1
TGTGCCAGCAGCCCAACACTGCTAGGTTACAATGAGCAGTTCTTC CASSPTLLGYNEQFF TRBV7-2 - TRBJ2-1 -
TGTGCCAGCAGCCAAGATTTGTCTTTATCCTACGAGCAGTACTTC CASSQDLSLSYEQYF TRBV4-2 few TRBJ2-7 -
TGCGCCAGCAGCACCACAGGGGGCAGGACAGATACGCAGTATTTT CASSTTGGRTDTQYF TRBV5-1 - TRBJ2-3 TRBD1
TGTGCCAGTAGATCAGGTTCCCCCAATCAGCCCCAGCATTTT CASRSGSPNQPQHF TRBV25-1 - TRBJ1-5 -
TGTGCCAGCAGCCCATCCCCGTTTAGTCTGGCGGGAGGGGATTCTGAGCAGTTCTTC CASSPSPFSLAGGDSEQFF TRBV5-5 - TRBJ2-1 TRBD2
TGTGCCAGCAGTTTAAGGGCTAGCGGGAGTTCCGAGCAGTACTTC CASSLRASGSSEQYF TRBV27 - TRBJ2-7 TRBD2
TGTGCCAGCAGTACTGGGGGGGGACAAAACGAGCAGTACTTC CASSTGGGQNEQYF TRBV6-1 - TRBJ2-7 -
TGTGCCAGTACCAGTGCGGGGGGGCTGTCAGAGACCCAGTACTTC CASTSAGGLSETQYF TRBV19 - TRBJ2-5 TRBD2
TGTGCCAGCAGTTCAGGGTACTATGGCTACACCTTC CASSSGYYGYTF TRBV28 - TRBJ1-2 -
TGTGCCAGCAGCCTCAGGGGAATGAACACTGAAGCTTTCTTT CASSLRGMNTEAFF TRBV11-3 few TRBJ1-1 -
TGTGCCACCATGGACAGATTGAACACTGAAGCTTTCTTT CATMDRLNTEAFF TRBV6-5 - TRBJ1-1 -
TGTGCCAGCAGCCAGCAGGGGACAGCCACCGGGGAGCTGTTTTTT CASSQQGTATGELFF TRBV3-1/TRBV3-2 - TRBJ2-2 TRBD1
TGTGCCAGCTCACGGACAGACTACAACACTGAAGCTTTCTTT CASSRTDYNTEAFF TRBV18 few TRBJ1-1 -
TGTGCCAGCAGTTACCTAGCGGGAGCCGCCGAGCAGTACTTC CASSYLAGAAEQYF TRBV6-5 - TRBJ2-7 TRBD2
TGTGCCAGCAGCCAGGGCATCCAGGGTCTAAATGAAAAACTGTTTTTT CASSQGIQGLNEKLFF TRBV25-1 - TRBJ1-4 -
TGTGCCAGTAAACAGGTTGCAACTAATGAAAAACTGTTTTTT CASKQVATNEKLFF TRBV19 - TRBJ1-4 -
TGTGCCAGCTCACCACGACCCCCAGCGGAAAATTCACCCCTCCACTTT CASSPRPPAENSPLHF TRBV18 - TRBJ1-6 -
TGTGCCAGCAGTTTGTCCCAGGGGTTGGGGACTGAAGCTTTCTTT CASSLSQGLGTEAFF TRBV27 - TRBJ1-1 -
TGTGCCAGCAGTGAATGGGGCTGGCGCGCAGATACGCAGTATTTT CASSEWGWRADTQYF TRBV25-1 - TRBJ2-3 -
TGTGCCAGCAGTTTAAGACCTAGCGGGAGGCGCTCCTACAATGAGCAGTTCTTC CASSLRPSGRRSYNEQFF TRBV27 - TRBJ2-1 TRBD2
TGTGCCAGCAGCTTACAAGCGGGAGGGTTGAGCTCCTACAATGAGCAGTTCTTC CASSLQAGGLSSYNEQFF TRBV7-2 - TRBJ2-1 TRBD2
TGTGCCAGCAGACTCTACGACAGGGTGATGGCTTTCTTT CASRLYDRVMAFF TRBV28 - TRBJ1-1 TRBD1
TGTGCCAGCAGCCTGTGGGCCACAGGGTCTAGTGGAAACACCATATATTTT CASSLWATGSSGNTIYF TRBV5-6 - TRBJ1-3 -
TGTGCCAGCAGCCTGTTAGCGGGAGGGCCTTTAAATGAGCAGTTCTTC CASSLLAGGPLNEQFF TRBV5-5 once TRBJ2-1 TRBD2